This TCR beta chain was captured by sequencing in a study of blood T cells in healthy people across ages. The CDR3 is made up of 15 amino acids. Trimming stripped 0 bases from V and 2 bases from J, with 10 bases between. The V gene's germline CDR1 is LGHNA and CDR2 YSLEER. With a J-beta primer mix and a sample-barcoded 5' primer, a second PCR ran about 7 to 12 cycles. Via MiXCR, TCRdb re-called the 5' RACE reads, giving one row per CDR3 protein. This table holds about 800,000 distinct CDR3 sequences, 20% to 25% found once. The study recruited healthy Caucasian donors from Russia who were aged about 6 to 95. In addition, the sample was reused for a study of T cells of mothers and their children. From that second work: Random nucleotides (2-4) and sample barcodes were added by the M1S primer used in the second PCR.

The chain has TRBV4-3 and TRBJ2-5; maybe TRBD1 (5 bases). Input material: blood. This TCR was recovered from a boy under 18 in good health. The CDR3 nucleotides are TGCGCCAGCAGCCAAGATACGGCAGGGCAAGAGACCCAGTACTTC. Amino acid sequence: CASSQDTAGQETQYF.